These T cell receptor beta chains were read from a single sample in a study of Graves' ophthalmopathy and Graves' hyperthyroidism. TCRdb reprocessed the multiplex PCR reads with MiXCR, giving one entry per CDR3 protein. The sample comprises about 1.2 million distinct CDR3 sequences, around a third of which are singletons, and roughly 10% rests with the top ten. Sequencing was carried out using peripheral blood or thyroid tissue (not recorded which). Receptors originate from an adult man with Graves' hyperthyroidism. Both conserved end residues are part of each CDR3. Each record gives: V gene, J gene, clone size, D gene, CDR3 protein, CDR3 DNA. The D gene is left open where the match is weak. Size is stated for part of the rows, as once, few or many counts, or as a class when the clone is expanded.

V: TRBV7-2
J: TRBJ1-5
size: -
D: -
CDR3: CASSWGRSGNQPQHF
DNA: TGTGCCAGCAGCTGGGGGAGGTCCGGCAATCAGCCCCAGCATTTT

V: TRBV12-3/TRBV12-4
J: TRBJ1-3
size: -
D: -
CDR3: CASRPYSYSGNTIYF
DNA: TGTGCCAGCAGGCCGTATTCCTATTCTGGAAACACCATATATTTT

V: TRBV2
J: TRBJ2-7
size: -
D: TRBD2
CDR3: CASSGAGGSTHFYEQYF
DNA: TGTGCCAGCAGTGGCGCGGGAGGGTCTACCCACTTCTACGAGCAGTACTTC

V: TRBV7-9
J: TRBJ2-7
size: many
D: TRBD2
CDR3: CASSPGTSGIYEQYF
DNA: TGTGCCAGCAGCCCCGGGACTAGCGGGATATACGAGCAGTACTTC

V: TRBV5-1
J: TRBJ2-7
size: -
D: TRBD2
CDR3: CASSAGLAGYSYKQYF
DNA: TGCGCCAGCAGCGCGGGACTAGCGGGCTACTCCTACAAGCAGTACTTC

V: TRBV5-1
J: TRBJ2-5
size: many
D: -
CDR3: CASRQTVPQETQYF
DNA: TGCGCCAGCAGGCAGACAGTTCCCCAAGAGACCCAGTACTTC

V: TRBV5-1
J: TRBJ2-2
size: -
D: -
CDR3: CASSGGRTYTGELFF
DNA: TGCGCCAGCAGCGGGGGCAGGACTTACACCGGGGAGCTGTTTTTT

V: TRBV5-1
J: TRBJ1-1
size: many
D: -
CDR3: CASSLEVAASEAFF
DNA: TGCGCCAGCAGCTTGGAGGTGGCAGCCAGTGAAGCTTTCTTT

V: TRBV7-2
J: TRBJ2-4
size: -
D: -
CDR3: CASSFELAKNIQYF
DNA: TGTGCCAGCAGCTTTGAACTAGCCAAAAACATTCAGTACTTC

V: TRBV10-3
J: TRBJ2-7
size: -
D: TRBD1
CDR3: CASSFSDRGVYEQYF
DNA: TGTGCCAGCAGTTTTAGCGACAGGGGTGTCTACGAGCAGTACTTC

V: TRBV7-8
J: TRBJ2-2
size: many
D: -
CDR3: CASTPGDIPHFELFF
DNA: TGTGCCAGCACCCCGGGGGACATTCCCCACTTTGAGCTGTTTTTT

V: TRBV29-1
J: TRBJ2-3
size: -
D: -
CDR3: CSVEGPSTDTQYF
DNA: TGCAGCGTTGAAGGGCCTAGCACAGATACGCAGTATTTT

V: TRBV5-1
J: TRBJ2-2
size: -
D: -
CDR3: CASSLGAYGSTGELFF
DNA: TGCGCCAGCAGCTTGGGTGCATATGGGAGCACCGGGGAGCTGTTTTTT

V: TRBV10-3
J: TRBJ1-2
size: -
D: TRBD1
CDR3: CAINSPRDRELGYTF
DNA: TGTGCCATCAACTCCCCACGGGACAGGGAACTGGGCTACACCTTC

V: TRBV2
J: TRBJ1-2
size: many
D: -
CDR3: CASRAMGNTNGYTF
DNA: TGTGCCAGCAGGGCAATGGGGAACACTAATGGCTACACCTTC

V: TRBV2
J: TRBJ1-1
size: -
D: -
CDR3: CASNKGMSTEAFF
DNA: TGTGCCAGCAACAAGGGGATGAGCACTGAAGCTTTCTTT

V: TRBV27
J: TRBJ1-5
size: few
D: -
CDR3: CASSFLPQHF
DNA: TGTGCCAGCAGTTTCCTCCCCCAGCATTTT

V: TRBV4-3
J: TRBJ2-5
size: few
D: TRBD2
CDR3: CASSQVSGGTKTQYF
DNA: TGCGCCAGCAGCCAAGTTTCGGGGGGGACGAAGACCCAGTACTTC

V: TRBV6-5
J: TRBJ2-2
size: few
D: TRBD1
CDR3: CASSYSGQEYTGELFF
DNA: TGTGCCAGCAGTTACTCCGGACAGGAGTACACCGGGGAGCTGTTTTTT

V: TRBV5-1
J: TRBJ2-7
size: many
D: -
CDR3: CASSPGRTVNYEQYF
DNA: TGCGCCAGCAGCCCGGGGCGGACAGTTAACTACGAGCAGTACTTC

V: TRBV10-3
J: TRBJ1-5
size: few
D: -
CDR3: CAISVAGGNQPQHF
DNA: TGTGCCATCAGTGTGGCCGGGGGCAATCAGCCCCAGCATTTT

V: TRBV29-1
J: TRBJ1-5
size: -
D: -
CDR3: CSVGDFQPQHF
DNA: TGCAGCGTTGGTGATTTTCAGCCCCAGCATTTT

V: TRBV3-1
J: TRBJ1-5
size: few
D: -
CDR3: CASSQTPGNSNQPQHF
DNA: TGTGCCAGCAGCCAAACCCCGGGAAATAGCAATCAGCCCCAGCATTTT

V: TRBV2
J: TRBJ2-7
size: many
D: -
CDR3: CASTGGGGAYEQYF
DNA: TGTGCCAGCACCGGGGGAGGGGGGGCCTACGAGCAGTACTTC

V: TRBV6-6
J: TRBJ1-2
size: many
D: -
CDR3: CASSTTGQEGYTF
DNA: TGTGCCAGCAGTACGACAGGTCAGGAAGGCTACACCTTC

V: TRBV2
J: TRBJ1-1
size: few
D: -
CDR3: CASNEGKVKNTEAFF
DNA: TGTGCCAGCAACGAGGGGAAAGTGAAGAACACTGAAGCTTTCTTT

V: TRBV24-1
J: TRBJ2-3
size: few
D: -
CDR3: CATSPTDRLDTQYF
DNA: TGTGCCACCAGTCCCACGGACCGGTTAGATACGCAGTATTTT

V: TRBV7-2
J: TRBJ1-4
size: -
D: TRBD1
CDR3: CASSSGTGFEKLFF
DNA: TGTGCCAGCAGCTCAGGGACAGGTTTTGAAAAACTGTTTTTT

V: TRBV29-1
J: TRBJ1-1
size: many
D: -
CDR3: CSGSVMNTEAFF
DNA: TGCAGCGGTTCGGTCATGAACACTGAAGCTTTCTTT

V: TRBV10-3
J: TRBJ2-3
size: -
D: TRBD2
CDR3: CAISGLAGGTDTQYF
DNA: TGTGCCATCAGTGGACTAGCGGGGGGCACAGATACGCAGTATTTT

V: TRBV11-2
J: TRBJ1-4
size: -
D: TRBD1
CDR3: CASSFGTGRHEKLFF
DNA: TGTGCCAGCAGCTTCGGGACAGGACGGCATGAAAAACTGTTTTTT

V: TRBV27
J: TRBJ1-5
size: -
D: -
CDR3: CASSSGARWPQHF
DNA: TGTGCCAGCAGTTCAGGGGCCCGGTGGCCCCAGCATTTT